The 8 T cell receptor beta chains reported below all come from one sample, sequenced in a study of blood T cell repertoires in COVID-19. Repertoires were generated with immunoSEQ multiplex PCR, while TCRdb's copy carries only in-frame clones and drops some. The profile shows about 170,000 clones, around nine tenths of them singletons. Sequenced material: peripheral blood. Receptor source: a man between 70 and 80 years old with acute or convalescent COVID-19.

CDR3 sequence (DNA): TGTGCCAGCAGCGCTTCGGGGGGCGTCAACACCGGGGAGCTGTTTTTT. It encodes CASSASGGVNTGELFF. V usage is TRBV9 and J usage is TRBJ2-2; weak D call: TRBD2 (7 bases). Trimming removed 3 bases from V and 2 bases from J, with 14 bases in between. The CDR3 totals 16 residues. The germline gives CDR1 SGDLS, CDR2 YYNGEE. The full variable domain, rest sourced from reference TRBV9 and TRBJ2-2, is DSGVTQTPKHLITATGQRVTLRCSPRSGDLSVYWYQQSLDQGLQFLIQYYNGEERAKGNILERFSAQQFPDLHSELNLSSLELGDSALYFCASSASGGVNTGELFFGEGSRLTVL.

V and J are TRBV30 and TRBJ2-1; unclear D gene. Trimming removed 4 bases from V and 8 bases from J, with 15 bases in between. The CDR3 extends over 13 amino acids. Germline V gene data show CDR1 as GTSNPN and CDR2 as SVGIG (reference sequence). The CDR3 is CAWTPADIYEQFF. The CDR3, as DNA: TGTGCCTGGACCCCAGCAGACATTTATGAGCAGTTCTTC.

The CDR3 bases are TGTGCCAGCAGCGGGACAGCTTTCGGGGAGCTGTTTTTT. It yields the protein CASSGTAFGELFF. The chain couples TRBV9 to TRBJ2-2; D might be TRBD1 (6 bases). Trimming removed 3 bases from V and 7 bases from J, with 10 bases in between. This CDR3 comprises 13 residues. The germline CDR1 and CDR2 sequences are SGDLS and YYNGEE.

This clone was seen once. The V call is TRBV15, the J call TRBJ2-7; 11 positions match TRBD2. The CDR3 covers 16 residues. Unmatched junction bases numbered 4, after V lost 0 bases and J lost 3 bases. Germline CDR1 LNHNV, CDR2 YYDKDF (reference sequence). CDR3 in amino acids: CATSRDDGTSGYEQYF. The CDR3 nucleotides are TGTGCCACCAGCAGAGATGACGGGACTAGCGGCTACGAGCAGTACTTC.

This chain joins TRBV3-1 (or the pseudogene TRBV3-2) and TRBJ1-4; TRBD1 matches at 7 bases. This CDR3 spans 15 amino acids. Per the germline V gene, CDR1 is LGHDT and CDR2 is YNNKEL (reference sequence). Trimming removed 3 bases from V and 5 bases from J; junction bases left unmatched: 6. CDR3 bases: TGTGCCAGCAGCCACGTCCCGGGACAGAATGAAAAACTGTTTTTT. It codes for CASSHVPGQNEKLFF.

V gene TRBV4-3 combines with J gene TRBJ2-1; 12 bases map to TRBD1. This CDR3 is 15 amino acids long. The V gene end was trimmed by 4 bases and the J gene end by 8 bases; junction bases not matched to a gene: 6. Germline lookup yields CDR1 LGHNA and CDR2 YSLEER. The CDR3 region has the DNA TGCGCCAGCAGCCTAAAGGGACAGGGGGCTTATGAGCAGTTCTTC. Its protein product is CASSLKGQGAYEQFF.

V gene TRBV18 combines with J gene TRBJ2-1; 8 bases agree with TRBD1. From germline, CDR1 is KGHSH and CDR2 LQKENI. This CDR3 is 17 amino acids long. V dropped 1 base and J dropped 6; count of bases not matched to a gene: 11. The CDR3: CASSPQATGTGLNEQFF. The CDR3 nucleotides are TGTGCCAGCTCACCACAGGCGACCGGGACAGGCCTCAATGAGCAGTTCTTC.

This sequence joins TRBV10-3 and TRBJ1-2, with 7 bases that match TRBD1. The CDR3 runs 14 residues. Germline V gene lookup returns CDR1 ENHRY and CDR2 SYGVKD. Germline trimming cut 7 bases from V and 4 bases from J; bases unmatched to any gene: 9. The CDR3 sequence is CAITLGGDGYGYTF. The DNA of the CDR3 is TGTGCCATCACCCTAGGGGGCGACGGCTATGGCTACACCTTC.